This TCR beta chain appears in the sequencing data of a study of CXCR3-negative and CXCR3-positive naive CD8 T cells. The study, taken as a whole, reports: Hydrophobicity of TRB CDR3s was greater in CXCR3-positive naive cells than in CXCR3-negative naive cells.

On this clonotype: What it binds is not known.

The CDR3 is made up of 15 amino acids. Researchers prepared the TRB cDNA libraries using 5' RACE with UMI labels. Reprocessing the 5' RACE reads, TCRdb reports a single entry for every CDR3 protein and omits DNA. This table holds around 150,000 distinct CDR3 sequences. The sample was naive CXCR3+ CD8+ T cells from blood. Regarding subset: CD45RO-CCR7+CD27+CD95- naive CD8+ T cells expressing CXCR3 (TNR3+). The V gene is TRBV21-1, the J gene TRBJ2-7; TCRdb picks TRBD1, but there is no DNA to check that call. TRBV21-1 corresponds to a pseudogene. This sequence was found in a human donor in good health. Some clones in this sample may be carry-over from other donors' samples. The CDR3 sequence is CASSLKQGSSCEQYF.